The clone carrying this T cell receptor (beta chain) came up many times. The entry originates in a study of T cells in Graves' hyperthyroidism and ophthalmopathy. The length of the CDR3 is 13 residues. Germline-derived CDR1 and CDR2 are MNHEY and SVGAGI. V dropped 0 bases and J dropped 3 bases, with 5 bases sitting between them. Amplified regions were TCR beta CDR3 sequences from RNA transcripts. The HTBI set primed first-round TCR CDR3 RT-PCR. TCRdb redid the calling of the multiplex PCR reads with MiXCR, one entry per CDR3 protein. The top ten clones hold roughly a quarter of a sample with under 400,000 distinct CDR3 sequences, more than 15% of them seen once. Diagnoses were established using clinical symptoms, serum thyroxine and TRAb, thyroid ultrasound and orbital computed tomography.

This sequence originates from a woman between 18 and 29 years old with Graves' hyperthyroidism that later progressed to Graves' ophthalmopathy. Specimen: blood. This chain links TRBV6-5 with TRBJ1-1; D not resolved. As DNA, the CDR3 is TGTGCCAGCAGTTACTCGAGGGACACTGAAGCTTTCTTT. Translation gives CASSYSRDTEAFF.